The T cell receptor beta chain described here comes from a study of T cell responses to AZD1222 COVID-19 vaccine. TCRdb keeps only in-frame clones here, not all; method: immunoSEQ multiplex PCR. The sample holds 130,000 to 150,000 clones; 85% to 95% are singletons and the top ten take approximately 2.1%. Germline loops: CDR1 SGDLS, CDR2 YYNGEE. V was clipped by 4 bases and J by 5 bases; unmatched bases: 5. The CDR3 is 13 residues long. This sample comprised peripheral blood, obtained on day 0 of AZD1222 vaccination. The TCR sequence derives from an adult in good health. The rearrangement links TRBV9 to TRBJ1-1; 7 bases fit TRBD1. In DNA, the CDR3 is TGTGCCAGCAGCTCAAGGGGGCGGACTGAAGCTTTCTTT. It encodes CASSSRGRTEAFF.